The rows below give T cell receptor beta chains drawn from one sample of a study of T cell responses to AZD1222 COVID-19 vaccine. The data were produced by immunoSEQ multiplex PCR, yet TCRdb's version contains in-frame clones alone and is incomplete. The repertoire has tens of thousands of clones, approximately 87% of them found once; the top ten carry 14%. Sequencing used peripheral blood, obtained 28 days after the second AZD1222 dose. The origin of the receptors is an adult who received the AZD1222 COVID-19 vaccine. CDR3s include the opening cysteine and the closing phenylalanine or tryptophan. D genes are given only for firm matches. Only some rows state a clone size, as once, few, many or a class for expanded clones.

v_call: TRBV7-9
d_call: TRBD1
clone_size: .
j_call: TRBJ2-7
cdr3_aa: CASSLAKGAGSYEQYF
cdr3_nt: TGTGCCAGCAGCTTGGCAAAGGGGGCAGGGTCCTACGAGCAGTACTTC

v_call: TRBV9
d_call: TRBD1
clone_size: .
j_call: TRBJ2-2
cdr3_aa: CASRTGTGLTGELFF
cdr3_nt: TGTGCCAGCAGGACCGGGACAGGGCTAACCGGGGAGCTGTTTTTT

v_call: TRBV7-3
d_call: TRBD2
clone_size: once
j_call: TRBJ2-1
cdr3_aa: CASSLERGGSGQFF
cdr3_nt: TGTGCCAGCAGCTTAGAGCGGGGGGGCTCAGGGCAGTTCTTC

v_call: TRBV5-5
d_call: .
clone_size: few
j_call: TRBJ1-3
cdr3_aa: CASSLSRRSGNTIYF
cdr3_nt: TGTGCCAGCAGCTTGAGCAGGCGCTCTGGAAACACCATATATTTT

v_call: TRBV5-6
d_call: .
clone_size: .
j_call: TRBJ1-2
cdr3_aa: CASSRALGTRTPNYGYTF
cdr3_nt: TGTGCCAGCAGCCGGGCGTTGGGGACAAGGACACCCAACTATGGCTACACCTTC

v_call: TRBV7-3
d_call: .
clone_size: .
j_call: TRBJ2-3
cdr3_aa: CASSLSGGSPDTQYF
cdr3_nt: TGTGCCAGCAGCCTAAGTGGGGGTAGCCCAGATACGCAGTATTTT

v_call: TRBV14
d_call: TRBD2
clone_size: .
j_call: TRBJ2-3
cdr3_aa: CASSQQLAGGPDTQYF
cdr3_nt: TGTGCCAGCAGCCAACAACTAGCGGGGGGGCCAGATACGCAGTATTTT

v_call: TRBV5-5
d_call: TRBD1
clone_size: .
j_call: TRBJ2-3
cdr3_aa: CASSLRQGSTDTQYF
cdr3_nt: TGTGCCAGCAGCCTAAGACAGGGCAGCACAGATACGCAGTATTTT

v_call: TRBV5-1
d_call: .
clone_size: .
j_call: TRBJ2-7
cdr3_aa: CASSSTEFSSYEQYF
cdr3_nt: TGCGCCAGCAGCTCTACGGAGTTCAGCTCCTACGAGCAGTACTTC

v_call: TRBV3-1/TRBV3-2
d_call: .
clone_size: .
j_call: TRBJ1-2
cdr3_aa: CASSQEPSRANGYTF
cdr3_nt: TGTGCCAGCAGCCAAGAACCGAGCCGGGCGAATGGCTACACCTTC

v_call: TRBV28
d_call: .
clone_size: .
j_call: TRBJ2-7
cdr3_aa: CASSFGSSYEQYF
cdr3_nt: TGTGCCAGCAGTTTTGGTAGCTCCTACGAGCAGTACTTC

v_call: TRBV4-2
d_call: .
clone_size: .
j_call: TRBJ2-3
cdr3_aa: CASSEQGNTQYF
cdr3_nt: TGTGCCAGCAGCGAACAGGGAAATACGCAGTATTTT

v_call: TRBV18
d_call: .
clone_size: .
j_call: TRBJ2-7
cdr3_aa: CASSPGNSYEQYF
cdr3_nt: TGTGCCAGCTCACCTGGAAACTCCTACGAGCAGTACTTC

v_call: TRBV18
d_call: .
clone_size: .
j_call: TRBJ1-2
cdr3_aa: CASSPPSESNYGYTF
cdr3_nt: TGTGCCAGCTCACCACCGTCGGAAAGTAACTATGGCTACACCTTC

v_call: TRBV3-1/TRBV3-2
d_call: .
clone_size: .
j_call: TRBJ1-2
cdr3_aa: CAIRGPHYGYTF
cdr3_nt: TGTGCCATCAGGGGTCCCCACTATGGCTACACCTTC

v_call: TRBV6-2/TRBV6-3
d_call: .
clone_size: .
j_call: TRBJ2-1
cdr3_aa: CASSYWLARNEQFF
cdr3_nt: TGTGCCAGCAGTTACTGGCTAGCGCGCAATGAGCAGTTCTTC

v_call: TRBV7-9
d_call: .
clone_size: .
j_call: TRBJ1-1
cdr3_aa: CASSLAPGAGTEAFF
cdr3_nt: TGTGCCAGCAGCTTAGCGCCGGGGGCTGGCACTGAAGCTTTCTTT

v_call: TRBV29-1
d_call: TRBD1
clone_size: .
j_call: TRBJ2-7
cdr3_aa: CSVVGTGNYEQYF
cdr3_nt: TGCAGCGTTGTAGGGACAGGCAATTACGAGCAGTACTTC

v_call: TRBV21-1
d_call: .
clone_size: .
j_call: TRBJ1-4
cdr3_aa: CASSLGAPKLFF
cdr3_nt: TGTGCCAGCAGCCTCGGGGCTCCTAAACTGTTTTTT

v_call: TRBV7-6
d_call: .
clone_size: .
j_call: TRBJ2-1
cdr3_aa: CASSLGEHNEQFF
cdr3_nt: TGTGCCAGCAGCTTAGGAGAACACAATGAGCAGTTCTTC

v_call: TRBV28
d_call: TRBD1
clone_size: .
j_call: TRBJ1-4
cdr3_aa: CASSSLGQGSDEKLFF
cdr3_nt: TGTGCCAGCAGTTCGCTGGGACAGGGTTCGGATGAAAAACTGTTTTTT

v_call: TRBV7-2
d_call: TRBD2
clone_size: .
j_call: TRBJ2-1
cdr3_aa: CASNRLAGISYNEQFF
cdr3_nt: TGTGCCAGCAATAGACTAGCGGGGATCTCCTACAATGAGCAGTTCTTC

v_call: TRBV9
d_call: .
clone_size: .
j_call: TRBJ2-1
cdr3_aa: CASGSLWNEQFF
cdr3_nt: TGTGCCAGTGGCTCTCTCTGGAATGAGCAGTTCTTC

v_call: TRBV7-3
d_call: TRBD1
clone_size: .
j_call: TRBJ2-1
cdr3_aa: CASSEQPGTGNNEQFF
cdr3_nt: TGTGCCAGCAGCGAACAACCCGGGACAGGGAACAATGAGCAGTTCTTC

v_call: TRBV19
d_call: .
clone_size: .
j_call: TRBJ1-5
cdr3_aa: CASSMGWGYSNQPQHF
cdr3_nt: TGTGCCAGTAGTATGGGATGGGGGTATAGCAATCAGCCCCAGCATTTT

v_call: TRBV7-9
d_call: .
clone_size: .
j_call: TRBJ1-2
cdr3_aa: CASSGGRGYTF
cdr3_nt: TGTGCCAGCAGCGGGGGCCGAGGCTACACCTTC